These 21 T cell receptor beta chains originate from one sample sequenced in a study of T cells in Graves' hyperthyroidism and ophthalmopathy. Amplification of TCR beta CDR3 regions was performed using RNA transcripts as template. In the first-round RT-PCR of the TCR CDR3, the HTBI primer set was used. TCRdb recomputed calls from the multiplex PCR reads with MiXCR, one row per CDR3 protein. Here the sample spans some 800,000 distinct CDR3 sequences, 35% to 40% being singletons. Sequencing was performed on blood. These receptors were collected from a man aged 18 to 29 with Graves' hyperthyroidism.

The chain employs TRBV7-9 and TRBJ2-2; 12 nucleotides match TRBD2. The J segment lost 5 bases and the V segment lost 5 bases, leaving 9 bases of the junction unmatched. The CDR3 extends over 17 amino acids. Per germline, CDR1 SEHNR and CDR2 FQNEAQ (reference sequence). DNA of the CDR3: TGTGCCAGCAGCCCCTCTAGCGGGGGGGCGGAGACCGGGGAGCTGTTTTTT. Protein sequence: CASSPSSGGAETGELFF.

V gene TRBV19 combines with J gene TRBJ1-1; maybe TRBD1 (5 bases). CDR1 is LNHDA and CDR2 is SQIVND in the germline V gene (reference sequence). The CDR3 loop spans 13 amino acids. V shed 9 bases and J shed 2 bases, with 13 bases lying between them. In DNA form, the CDR3 reads TGTGCCAGCATTATGAGGGGCAACACTGAAGCTTTCTTT. Translated, it gives CASIMRGNTEAFF.

The chain combines TRBV6-5 with TRBJ2-7, with D possibly being TRBD1 (5 bases). Trimming took off 3 bases at V and 6 bases at J, with 18 bases between the two ends. The CDR3 loop spans 15 amino acids. CDR1 is MNHEY, CDR2 SVGAGI, per germline. The CDR3 region has the DNA TGTGCCAGCAGTTATGACAGCTCGGATAGCAGCGAGCAGTACTTC. Its translation is CASSYDSSDSSEQYF.

This chain joins TRBV10-3 and TRBJ2-5; 9 nucleotides match TRBD1. There are 16 residues in the CDR3. The ends lost 10 bases at V and 2 bases at J; junction bases unmatched: 14. Germline values: CDR1 ENHRY, CDR2 SYGVKD. The CDR3 loop reads CATGTGTGQTQETQYF. The CDR3 coding sequence is TGTGCCACCGGGACAGGGACGGGACAGACACAAGAGACCCAGTACTTC.

The table lists this clonotype with a few counts. Sequence at one end of the junction differs from germline and may be a read error. The chain recombines TRBV10-3 with TRBJ1-2; 9 bases are shared with TRBD1. Germline loops: CDR1 ENHRY, CDR2 SYGVKD. The CDR3 sequence is 14 residues long. As DNA, the CDR3 is TGTGCCAGCAGTTACCTCGGGACAGGGCATGGCTACACCTTC. Translated, it gives CASSYLGTGHGYTF.

This clonotype was observed a handful of times. The genes are TRBV5-1 and TRBJ2-2, with 8 bases fitting TRBD1. CDR1 is SGHRS, CDR2 YFSETQ, per germline. The CDR3 has 15 residues. The CDR3 DNA follows: TGCGCTTCCCAAGTAGACAGGGGACCACGAGGGGAGCTGTTTTTT. Translation gives CASQVDRGPRGELFF.

The count of this clonotype is one. The genes are TRBV29-1 and TRBJ1-1; a weak D match, TRBD1 (5 bases). Trimming shortened V by 3 bases and J by 1 base, and 9 bases separated the two germline ends. CDR1 and CDR2 from the germline V gene are SQVTM and ANQGSEA. The CDR3 is made up of 13 amino acids. CDR3 nucleotide sequence: TGCAGCGTTGAGGGACCTCAGAACACTGAAGCTTTCTTT. Its protein product is CSVEGPQNTEAFF.

The chain carries TRBV25-1 and TRBJ1-2, with a tentative D call TRBD1 (6 bases). The germline CDR1 and CDR2 sequences are MGHDK and SYGVNS. CDR3 size: 14 residues. The V and J ends lost 8 bases and 2 bases respectively, with 15 bases between them. The CDR3: CASLAAGENYGYTF. For the CDR3, the DNA is TGTGCCAGCTTAGCGGCAGGGGAGAACTATGGCTACACCTTC.

The chain uses TRBV29-1 and TRBJ2-5; TRBD1 matches 7 bases. Germline V gene sequence: CDR1 SQVTM, CDR2 ANQGSEA. With 6 bases clipped from V and 1 base from J, the junction kept 11 bases outside the gene matches. The CDR3 runs 15 residues. The CDR3 DNA reads TGCAGCGTGGCGGGTTGGGACAGCGTCCAAGAGACCCAGTACTTC. This codes for CSVAGWDSVQETQYF.

This clonotype was picked up many times. The rearrangement joins TRBV9 to TRBJ1-2; 8 bases map to TRBD1. CDR3 length equals 15 residues. Trimming at V came to 3 bases and at J to 4 bases, leaving 8 bases not matched to a gene. The germline gives CDR1 SGDLS, CDR2 YYNGEE. The CDR3 is CASSAGQGVFYGYTF. CDR3 sequence (DNA): TGTGCCAGCAGCGCCGGACAGGGCGTCTTCTATGGCTACACCTTC.

Comment on this clonotype: At one boundary the junction diverges from the germline segment, which might be a read error. The CDR3 DNA reads as TGCGTCAGCAGCCAAGGATCCGAGCAGTACTTC. It is translated as CVSSQGSEQYF. V gene TRBV4-3 combines with J gene TRBJ2-7; no firm D call. In germline, CDR1 is LGHNA, CDR2 YSLEER. The CDR3 has 11 amino acids.

This clonotype has only a few counts. This chain joins TRBV7-9 and TRBJ2-7; tentative D call: TRBD2 (6 bases). CDR3 length equals 15 residues. CDR1 is SEHNR, CDR2 FQNEAQ, per germline (reference sequence). V was cut by 2 bases and J by 1 base, with 12 bases left in between. CDR3 in DNA: TGTGCCAGCAGCTTAAGTATGGCGGGGTCCTACGAGCAGTACTTC. Amino acid sequence: CASSLSMAGSYEQYF.

This clonotype was recorded many times. V and J are TRBV2 and TRBJ2-7, with TRBD2 matching over 8 bases. The CDR3 runs to 13 residues. Trimming removed 6 bases from V and 6 bases from J; junction bases left unmatched: 7. The germline gives CDR1 SNHLY, CDR2 FYNNEI. CDR3 nucleotide sequence: TGTGCCAGCAGGAGGGAGCGGGGGACCGAGCAGTACTTC. This encodes CASRRERGTEQYF.

The chain combines TRBV13 with TRBJ2-7; TRBD2 aligns across 7 bases. The V and J ends lost 3 bases and 1 base, in that order; junction bases with no gene match: 3. CDR1 is PRHDT, CDR2 FYEKMQ, per germline (reference sequence). CDR3 size: 14 residues. DNA of the CDR3: TGTGCCAGCAGCTTCTTTAGCGGGTCCTACGAGCAGTACTTC. It translates to CASSFFSGSYEQYF.

The chain has TRBV7-6 and TRBJ2-5, with D possibly matching TRBD2 (5 bases). The V gene lost 5 bases and the J gene lost 5 bases, with 18 bases spanning the gap. Germline V lookup: CDR1 SGHVS, CDR2 FNYEAQ. The CDR3 is 15 amino acids. CDR3 sequence reads: CASSQDAEVTETQYF. CDR3 DNA: TGTGCCAGCAGCCAAGACGCGGAGGTAACGGAGACCCAGTACTTC. Together with reference TRBV7-6 and TRBJ2-5, the CDR3 gives the full variable domain: GAGVSQSPRYKVTKRGQDVALRCDPISGHVSLYWYRQALGQGPEFLTYFNYEAQQDKSGLPNDRFSAERPEGSISTLTIQRTEQRDSAMYRCASSQDAEVTETQYFGPGTRLLVL.

The rearrangement joins TRBV5-4 to TRBJ2-5; 10 positions match TRBD1. Germline V CDR1 and CDR2: SGHNT, YYREEE (reference sequence). The trim removed 1 base at V and 3 bases at J, leaving 12 bases unmatched. This CDR3 has 18 amino acids. The DNA of the CDR3 is TGTGCCAGCAGCTTGCTTCCTACCGGGACAGGGGCTGAAGAGACCCAGTACTTC. The encoded protein is CASSLLPTGTGAEETQYF.

The genes are TRBV20-1 and TRBJ2-7; tentative D call: TRBD2 (6 bases). CDR3 size: 19 residues. CDR1 is DFQATT and CDR2 is SNEGSKA in the germline V gene (reference sequence). The V end lost 3 bases, the J end lost 0 bases, and 27 bases lay between the germline ends. The CDR3 reads CSASDRGEAIAVHSYEQYF. For the CDR3, the DNA is TGCAGTGCTAGTGATCGGGGTGAGGCTATAGCGGTCCACTCCTACGAGCAGTACTTC.

This chain uses TRBV15 with TRBJ1-4; 7 bases align to TRBD1. The ends lost 0 bases at V and 6 bases at J; junction bases unmatched: 1. Germline V lookup: CDR1 LNHNV, CDR2 YYDKDF (reference sequence). This CDR3 has 14 residues. The CDR3, as DNA: TGTGCCACCAGCAGAGACAGGGGGGATGAAAAACTGTTTTTT. This codes for CATSRDRGDEKLFF.

The chain joins TRBV5-4 to TRBJ1-6; TRBD1 matches 11 bases. In germline, CDR1 is SGHNT, CDR2 YYREEE (reference sequence). The CDR3 is 14 residues long. The V gene end was trimmed by 6 bases and the J gene end by 8 bases; junction bases not matched to a gene: 4. CDR3 region: CASTMDRGHSPLHF. Written as DNA, the CDR3 is TGTGCCAGCACCATGGACAGGGGGCATTCACCCCTCCACTTT.

The CDR3 loop is CASSLSAPGEQYF. The CDR3, as DNA: TGTGCCAGCAGTTTAAGCGCACCCGGGGAGCAGTACTTC. V is TRBV12-3 or TRBV12-4 and J is TRBJ2-7, with D unresolved. The V gene lost 2 bases and the J gene lost 7 bases, with 12 bases spanning the gap. The CDR3 is 13 amino acids.

The chain combines TRBV4-3 with TRBJ1-1; a weak D match, TRBD1 (6 bases). V was shortened by 3 bases and J by 5 bases, with 16 bases between the two germline ends. CDR1 and CDR2 from the germline V gene are LGHNA and YSLEER. This CDR3 is built from 15 residues. The CDR3 DNA is TGCGCCAGCAGCCACTTACATGGACAGCGGACTGAAGCTTTCTTT. Encoded protein: CASSHLHGQRTEAFF.